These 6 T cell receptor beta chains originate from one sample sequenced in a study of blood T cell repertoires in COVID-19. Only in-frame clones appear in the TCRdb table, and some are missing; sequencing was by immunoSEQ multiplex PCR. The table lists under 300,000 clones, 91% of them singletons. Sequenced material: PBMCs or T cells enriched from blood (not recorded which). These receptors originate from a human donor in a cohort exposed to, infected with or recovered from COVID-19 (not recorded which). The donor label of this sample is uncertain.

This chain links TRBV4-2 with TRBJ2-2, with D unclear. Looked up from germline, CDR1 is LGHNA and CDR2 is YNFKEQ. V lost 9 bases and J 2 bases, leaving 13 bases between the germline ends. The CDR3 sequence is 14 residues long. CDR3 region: CASRPTINTGELFF. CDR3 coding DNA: TGTGCCAGTCGACCAACTATAAACACCGGGGAGCTGTTTTTT.

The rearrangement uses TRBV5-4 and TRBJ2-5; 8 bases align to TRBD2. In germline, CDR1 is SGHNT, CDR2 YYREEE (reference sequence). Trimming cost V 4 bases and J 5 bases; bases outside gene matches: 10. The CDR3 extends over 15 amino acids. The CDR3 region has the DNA TGTGCCAGCAGCCCGGGAGGGGGGGCGTTGGAGACCCAGTACTTC. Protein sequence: CASSPGGGALETQYF.

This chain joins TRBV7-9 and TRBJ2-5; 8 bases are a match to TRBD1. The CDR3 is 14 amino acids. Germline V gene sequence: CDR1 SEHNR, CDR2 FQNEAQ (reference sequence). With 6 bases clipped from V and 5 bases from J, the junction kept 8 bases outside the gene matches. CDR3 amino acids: CASRGQGSSETQYF. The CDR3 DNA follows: TGTGCCAGCAGAGGACAGGGTAGTTCGGAGACCCAGTACTTC.

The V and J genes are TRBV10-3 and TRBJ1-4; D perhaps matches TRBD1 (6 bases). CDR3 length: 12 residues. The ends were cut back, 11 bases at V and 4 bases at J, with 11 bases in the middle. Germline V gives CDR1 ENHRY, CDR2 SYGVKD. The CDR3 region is CACGGDNEKLFF. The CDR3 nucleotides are TGTGCCTGCGGGGGCGATAATGAAAAACTGTTTTTT.

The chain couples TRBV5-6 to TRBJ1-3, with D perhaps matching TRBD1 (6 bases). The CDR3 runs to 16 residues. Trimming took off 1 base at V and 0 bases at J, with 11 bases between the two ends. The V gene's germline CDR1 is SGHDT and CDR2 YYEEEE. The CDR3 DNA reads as TGTGCCAGCAGCTTGCCTCAGGGGTACTCTGGAAACACCATATATTTT. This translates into CASSLPQGYSGNTIYF.

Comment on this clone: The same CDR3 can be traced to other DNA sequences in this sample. The CDR3 DNA reads as TGTGCCAGCAGTTATACAGGGCTGGGCTACACCTTC. Protein: CASSYTGLGYTF. The chain uses TRBV12-3 or TRBV12-4 and TRBJ1-2; possibly TRBD1 for D (6 bases). Trimming shortened V by 4 bases and J by 8 bases, and 11 bases separated the two germline ends. CDR3 length: 12 residues.